The clone carrying this T cell receptor beta chain was counted a few times. V lost 4 bases and J 8 bases, leaving 13 bases between the germline ends. CDR3 size: 14 residues. Germline V lookup: CDR1 SGHRS, CDR2 YFSETQ. This specimen belongs to a study of T cells in Graves' hyperthyroidism and ophthalmopathy. As for the study in general: Any treatment followed the collection of peripheral blood at initial diagnosis.

From more than 8 ml of fresh peripheral blood, PBMCs were isolated. The CDR3 regions of TCR beta were amplified from RNA transcripts. The study used the HTBI primer set for a first-round RT-PCR of the TCR CDR3. MiXCR was run by TCRdb on the multiplex PCR reads, yielding one entry per CDR3 protein. The sample consists of some 370,000 distinct CDR3 sequences, more than 13% of them appearing once. The receptor was isolated from a man aged 50-59 years with Graves' ophthalmopathy. The sample taken for sequencing was blood. The chain combines TRBV5-1 with TRBJ1-6; D not certain. The DNA of the CDR3 is TGCGCCAGCAGCCCAAGGTCCCGCGATTCACCCCTCCACTTT. Protein product: CASSPRSRDSPLHF.